These 32 T cell receptor beta chains share one sample of origin, sequenced in a study of T cell responses to AZD1222 COVID-19 vaccine. Generated by immunoSEQ multiplex PCR, the TCRdb table keeps only in-frame clones and is missing some. The sample consists of around 140,000 clones, roughly 92% of them appearing once. The specimen comprised peripheral blood, sampled on day 0 of AZD1222 vaccination. The receptors were sampled from an adult in good health.

The chain is built from TRBV4-2 and TRBJ2-2, with D possibly called TRBD1 or TRBD2 (5 bases each). V was pared by 5 bases and J by 9 bases, with 19 bases between. Germline lookup yields CDR1 LGHNA and CDR2 YNFKEQ. CDR3 size: 15 residues. The DNA of the CDR3 is TGTGCCAGCAGCTTTCCGGGGCCCGGCGGTTGGGAGCTGTTTTTT. Protein sequence: CASSFPGPGGWELFF.

The chain has TRBV21-1 and TRBJ1-1. TRBV21-1 is listed as a pseudogene. This CDR3 region has 14 residues. CDR3 nucleotides: TGTGCCAGCACCCTTCGTAAGACGGACACTGAAGCTTTCTTT. Translated, it gives CASTLRKTDTEAFF.

A single count supports this clone. The J gene is TRBJ1-1, the V gene TRBV7-6; D ambiguous. Per germline, CDR1 SGHVS and CDR2 FNYEAQ. Trimming took 11 bases from V and 4 from J, leaving 8 bases between them. The CDR3 contains 10 residues. The CDR3 loop is CAVEGTEAFF. The DNA of the CDR3 is TGTGCCGTCGAGGGCACTGAAGCTTTCTTT.

The CDR3 nucleotides read TGTGCCAGCAGTTACTCTCGTACCACTGAAGCTTTCTTT. Amino acid sequence: CASSYSRTTEAFF. The chain uses TRBV6-6 and TRBJ1-1; D unclear. Trimming took 0 bases from V and 4 from J, leaving 6 bases between them. The CDR3 spans 13 residues. Germline V gene data show CDR1 as MNHNY and CDR2 as SVGAGI (reference sequence).

The chain uses TRBV5-1 and TRBJ1-1; perhaps TRBD1 as D (5 bases). Between the trimmed V and J ends, which lost 2 bases and 2 bases, there was a span of 13 bases. The CDR3 length is 15 residues. Germline lookup yields CDR1 SGHRS and CDR2 YFSETQ. The CDR3 here is CASSLRYGGNTEAFF. In nucleotides, the CDR3 is TGCGCCAGCAGCTTAAGGTATGGGGGAAACACTGAAGCTTTCTTT.

The chain has TRBV5-4 and TRBJ2-5, with D tentatively TRBD2 (6 bases). This CDR3 has 14 amino acids. Trimming pared 1 base from V and 3 bases from J, leaving 10 bases between. Germline V gene lookup returns CDR1 SGHNT and CDR2 YYREEE (reference sequence). CDR3 residues: CASSLIGGEETQYF. The CDR3, as DNA: TGTGCCAGCAGCTTGATAGGAGGGGAAGAGACCCAGTACTTC.

This clone showed up just once. The rearrangement uses TRBV6-5 and TRBJ1-1, with D uncertain. Germline loops: CDR1 MNHEY, CDR2 SVGAGI. V dropped 10 bases and J dropped 7 bases, with 19 bases sitting between them. The CDR3 loop spans 13 amino acids. This chain's CDR3 is CATAPWEMDEAFF. In DNA form, the CDR3 reads TGTGCCACCGCTCCCTGGGAAATGGATGAAGCTTTCTTT.

The chain carries TRBV18 and TRBJ1-1; D is undetermined. V lost 0 bases and J lost 1, with 9 bases in between. The length of the CDR3 is 15 residues. Germline CDR1 is KGHSH and CDR2 is LQKENI. Written as DNA, the CDR3 is TGTGCCAGCTCACCACCGAGCTTGGCGAACACTGAAGCTTTCTTT. Translation gives CASSPPSLANTEAFF. Based on the CDR3 plus reference TRBV18 and TRBJ1-1, the full variable domain is NAGVMQNPRHLVRRRGQEARLRCSPMKGHSHVYWYRQLPEEGLKFMVYLQKENIIDESGMPKERFSAEFPKEGPSILRIQQVVRGDSAAYFCASSPPSLANTEAFFGQGTRLTVV.

This rearrangement joins TRBV28 to TRBJ1-4, with 7 positions matching TRBD1. The CDR3 loop spans 16 amino acids. Germline V gene lookup returns CDR1 MDHEN and CDR2 SYDVKM. The junction had 10 bases not matched to a gene; V was cut back by 6 bases and J by 3 bases. The CDR3 loop reads CASSPETGVANEKLFF. DNA for the CDR3: TGTGCCAGCAGCCCTGAAACAGGGGTAGCTAATGAAAAACTGTTTTTT.

J is TRBJ1-1 and V is TRBV9; tentative D call: TRBD1 (5 bases). V gave up 5 bases and J gave up 7 bases, with 18 bases separating them. This CDR3 spans 14 amino acids. Germline V gene sequence: CDR1 SGDLS, CDR2 YYNGEE. The CDR3 DNA sequence: TGTGCCAGCAGACTACGACAGTGGATATATGAAGCTTTCTTT. This codes for CASRLRQWIYEAFF. Together with reference TRBV9 and TRBJ1-1, the CDR3 gives the full variable domain: DSGVTQTPKHLITATGQRVTLRCSPRSGDLSVYWYQQSLDQGLQFLIQYYNGEERAKGNILERFSAQQFPDLHSELNLSSLELGDSALYFCASRLRQWIYEAFFGQGTRLTVV.

On this clone: The same CDR3 can be traced to other DNA sequences in this sample. The CDR3 region is CASSLRGRGRREEQYF. CDR3 bases: TGTGCCAGCAGCCTACGCGGGAGGGGAAGAAGGGAGGAGCAGTACTTC. The V and J genes are TRBV7-8 and TRBJ2-7; 9 positions match TRBD2. Germline CDR1 SGHVS, CDR2 FQNEAQ. J lost 7 bases, V lost 5 bases, and 15 bases had no gene match. There are 16 residues in the CDR3. Full variable domain (remainder filled in from reference TRBV7-8 and TRBJ2-7): GAGVSQSPRYKVAKRGQDVALRCDPISGHVSLFWYQQALGQGPEFLTYFQNEAQLDKSGLPSDRFFAERPEGSVSTLKIQRTQQEDSAVYLCASSLRGRGRREEQYFGPGTRLTVT.

V usage is TRBV19 and J usage is TRBJ2-2; a possible D gene is TRBD1 (5 bases). This CDR3 has 15 amino acids. Trimming took 4 bases from V and 1 from J, leaving 10 bases between them. The germline gives CDR1 LNHDA, CDR2 SQIVND (reference sequence). DNA for the CDR3: TGTGCCAGTAGTAGTATAGACAGGAACACCGGGGAGCTGTTTTTT. This codes for CASSSIDRNTGELFF.

This chain connects TRBV4-1 to TRBJ1-2; no firm D call. The CDR3 runs to 14 residues. Trimming removed 0 bases from V and 4 bases from J, with 9 bases in between. Germline assignment: CDR1 MGHRA and CDR2 YSYEKL. The CDR3 DNA sequence: TGCGCCAGCAGCCAAGATGATGGATTCTATGGCTACACCTTC. This codes for CASSQDDGFYGYTF.

The chain uses TRBV27 and TRBJ2-2, with 8 bases matching TRBD1. The CDR3 has 16 amino acids. The V and J ends lost 6 bases and 2 bases, in that order; junction bases with no gene match: 8. Germline V CDR1 and CDR2: MNHEY, SMNVEV (reference sequence). The CDR3 sequence is CASSPDRGLNTGELFF. In DNA form, the CDR3 reads TGTGCCAGCAGCCCAGACAGGGGACTCAACACCGGGGAGCTGTTTTTT.

The CDR3 spells CAWSVGRLGNGYTF. The CDR3 DNA follows: TGTGCCTGGAGTGTAGGCAGGCTGGGCAATGGCTACACCTTC. The chain carries TRBV30 and TRBJ1-2; D call uncertain. The germline V gene encodes CDR1 GTSNPN and CDR2 SVGIG (reference sequence). CDR3 size: 14 residues. The germline V and J ends were trimmed by 0 bases and 6 bases, with 14 bases remaining between them.

The V gene is TRBV13, the J gene TRBJ2-5; D gene unclear. CDR1 and CDR2 (germline): PRHDT, FYEKMQ (reference sequence). The CDR3 is made up of 14 amino acids. V was cut by 1 base and J by 1 base, with 7 bases left in between. CDR3 sequence reads: CASSLAGIQETQYF. In DNA, the CDR3 is TGTGCCAGCAGCTTAGCGGGCATCCAAGAGACCCAGTACTTC.

This chain connects TRBV6-5 to TRBJ1-4; tentative D call: TRBD1 (5 bases). Germline V gene sequence: CDR1 MNHEY, CDR2 SVGAGI. The CDR3 has 14 residues. The V and J ends lost 2 bases and 8 bases respectively, with 12 bases between them. The CDR3 nucleotides are TGTGCCAGCAGTTACATCGGGGCGGGCGAAAAACTGTTTTTT. Protein sequence: CASSYIGAGEKLFF.

V is TRBV30 and J is TRBJ1-2; D is unresolved. V was clipped by 0 bases and J by 4 bases, with 9 bases between them. The CDR3 sequence is 13 residues long. Germline values: CDR1 GTSNPN, CDR2 SVGIG (reference sequence). The CDR3 DNA reads TGTGCCTGGAGTGTAGGGTCGGGCTATGGCTACACCTTC. Translating it yields CAWSVGSGYGYTF.

The chain links TRBV27 to TRBJ1-1; D unresolved. V was trimmed by 4 bases and J by 0 bases, leaving 15 bases between them. The CDR3 is 16 residues long. Germline V gene lookup returns CDR1 MNHEY and CDR2 SMNVEV (reference sequence). The CDR3 DNA reads as TGTGCCAGCAGTTCACGGGAGTACGGGTTGAACACTGAAGCTTTCTTT. This encodes CASSSREYGLNTEAFF.

The genes are TRBV5-1 and TRBJ2-2; perhaps D is TRBD1 or TRBD2 (5 bases each). V gave up 3 bases and J gave up 5 bases, with 20 bases separating them. The germline CDR1 and CDR2 sequences are SGHRS and YFSETQ. The CDR3 extends over 17 amino acids. The chain's CDR3 is CASSSRTGTDGTGELFF. DNA of the CDR3: TGCGCCAGCAGCTCCCGTACCGGGACCGATGGAACCGGGGAGCTGTTTTTT.

This clone was counted between two and nine times. CDR3 sequence: CASSEPPEAYEQYF. The CDR3 region has the DNA TGCGCCAGCAGTGAGCCCCCGGAAGCCTACGAGCAGTACTTC. This sequence joins TRBV10-2 and TRBJ2-7; D is undetermined. Trimming pared 2 bases from V and 2 bases from J, leaving 10 bases between. In germline, CDR1 is WSHSY, CDR2 SAAADI. The CDR3 length is 14 residues.

The chain is built from TRBV5-4 and TRBJ2-5, with 10 bases identical to TRBD2. This CDR3 is built from 15 residues. Trimming took 5 bases from V and 2 from J; bases not matched to a gene: 6. CDR1 and CDR2 from the germline V gene are SGHNT and YYREEE (reference sequence). CDR3 in DNA: TGTGCCAGCAGAGTAGTTAGCGGGGGGCAAGAGACCCAGTACTTC. It yields the protein CASRVVSGGQETQYF.

This rearrangement joins TRBV29-1 to TRBJ1-2; no reliable D call. The CDR3 consists of 13 residues. The V gene's germline CDR1 is SQVTM and CDR2 ANQGSEA. V lost 3 bases, J lost 4 bases, and 12 bases lay in between. The CDR3 region is CSVEAVTAYGYTF. CDR3 DNA sequence: TGCAGCGTTGAGGCAGTCACAGCCTATGGCTACACCTTC.

This chain connects TRBV13 to TRBJ2-3; possible D gene TRBD2, 6 bases. CDR3 length equals 13 residues. The V and J ends lost 3 bases and 6 bases respectively, with 10 bases between them. Germline V gene sequence: CDR1 PRHDT, CDR2 FYEKMQ (reference sequence). The CDR3 coding sequence is TGTGCCAGCAGCTTGGAGGGAGAGGATACGCAGTATTTT. Translation gives CASSLEGEDTQYF.

V and J are TRBV27 and TRBJ2-7; D could derive from TRBD1 or TRBD2 (5 bases each). This CDR3 has 16 residues. Germline lookup yields CDR1 MNHEY and CDR2 SMNVEV (reference sequence). V lost 7 bases, J lost 3 bases, and 22 bases lay in between. The DNA for the CDR3 is TGTGCCAGCAAGGCCAGCTCCCGGGACGGCGACTACGAGCAGTACTTC. Translated, it gives CASKASSRDGDYEQYF.

The V call is TRBV6-1, the J call TRBJ2-7, with D possibly TRBD1 on 7 matching bases. V was trimmed by 4 bases and J by 2 bases, leaving 18 bases between them. Germline lookup yields CDR1 MNHNS and CDR2 SASEGT. The CDR3 has 16 amino acids. CDR3 in amino acids: CASSVQGGVFPYEQYF. The CDR3 DNA sequence: TGTGCCAGCAGTGTGCAGGGGGGAGTTTTTCCCTACGAGCAGTACTTC.

V usage is TRBV6-5 and J usage is TRBJ1-2, with TRBD1 identical over 7 bases. The CDR3 covers 15 residues. The V segment lost 2 bases and the J segment 4 bases; nucleotides outside the gene matches: 7. Germline assignment: CDR1 MNHEY and CDR2 SVGAGI. CDR3 coding DNA: TGTGCCAGCAGTTACAACGGGGACAGAGGCTATGGCTACACCTTC. This encodes CASSYNGDRGYGYTF.

The chain employs TRBV2 and TRBJ1-2; 8 bases map to TRBD1. CDR1 is SNHLY and CDR2 is FYNNEI in the germline V gene. Trimming at V came to 6 bases and at J to 4 bases, leaving 7 bases not matched to a gene. CDR3 size: 14 residues. For the CDR3, the DNA is TGTGCCAGCAGGGTGGACAGGGTCGTCTATGGCTACACCTTC. As protein: CASRVDRVVYGYTF.

The V and J genes are TRBV12-3 or TRBV12-4 and TRBJ2-4; 7 bases are shared with TRBD1. V trimming: 8 bases; J trimming: 5 bases; junction bases outside the gene matches: 0. This CDR3 is 11 amino acids long. CDR3 sequence (DNA): TGTGCCAGCGGGACAGAAAACATTCAGTACTTC. Translating it yields CASGTENIQYF.

The chain recombines TRBV11-3 with TRBJ1-6; 8 bases map to TRBD1. Germline trimming cut 5 bases from V and 5 bases from J; bases unmatched to any gene: 11. Germline V gene lookup returns CDR1 SGHNT and CDR2 YENEEA. The CDR3 extends over 17 amino acids. CDR3 sequence reads: CASSPPRQGINNSPLHF. As DNA, the CDR3 is TGTGCCAGCAGCCCCCCACGACAGGGGATAAATAATTCACCCCTCCACTTT.

The chain employs TRBV2 and TRBJ1-2; TRBD1 agrees at 11 bases. The CDR3 consists of 12 residues. V lost 6 bases, J lost 12 bases, and 6 bases stayed unmatched. Germline values: CDR1 SNHLY, CDR2 FYNNEI. In DNA, the CDR3 is TGTGCCAGCAGCATGGGACAGGGGGAGGACACCTTC. Residues: CASSMGQGEDTF.

The chain uses TRBV3-1 (or the pseudogene TRBV3-2) and TRBJ2-7, with D perhaps matching TRBD2 (6 bases). The ends were cut back, 3 bases at V and 3 bases at J, with 6 bases in the middle. The CDR3 loop spans 12 amino acids. Germline CDR1 is LGHDT and CDR2 is YNNKEL (reference sequence). CDR3 DNA sequence: TGTGCCAGCAGCCAGGGGGGCTACGAGCAGTACTTC. Translating gives CASSQGGYEQYF.